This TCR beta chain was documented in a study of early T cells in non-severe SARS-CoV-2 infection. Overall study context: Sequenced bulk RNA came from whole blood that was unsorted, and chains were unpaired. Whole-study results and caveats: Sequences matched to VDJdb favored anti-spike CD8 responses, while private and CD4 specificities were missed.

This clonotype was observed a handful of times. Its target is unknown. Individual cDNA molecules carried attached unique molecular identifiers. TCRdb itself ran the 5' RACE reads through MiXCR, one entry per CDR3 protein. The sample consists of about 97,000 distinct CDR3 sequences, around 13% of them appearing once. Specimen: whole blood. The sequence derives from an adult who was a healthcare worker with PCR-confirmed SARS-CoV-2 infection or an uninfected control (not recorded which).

Written as DNA, the CDR3 is TGTGCCAGCAGCAGGCCGGACAACTCCTACGAGCAGTACTTC. It encodes CASSRPDNSYEQYF. J is TRBJ2-7 and V is TRBV12-3 or TRBV12-4, with D possibly being TRBD1 (5 bases). Deletions cut 6 bases from V and 0 bases from J, with 12 bases between. The CDR3 contains 14 residues.